Listed below are T cell receptor beta chains from one sample, sequenced in a study of identical twins. MiXCR, run by TCRdb on the 5' RACE reads, gives a single entry per CDR3 protein. Of about 190,000 distinct CDR3 sequences in the sample, about 16% were seen once. This sample was also put to use in a study of T cells expressing NK-cell markers.

Sequenced input: CD8+ T cells sorted from blood. All receptors come from a woman between 18 and 30 years old in good health. Each CDR3 is given with its conserved first and last residue. Each record gives: J gene, V gene, CDR3 length, CDR3 protein.

TRBJ1-6 | TRBV4-1 | 14 | CASSSDRENSPLHF
TRBJ2-3 | TRBV7-6 | 16 | CASSLALAGGGDTQYF
TRBJ1-1 | TRBV14 | 13 | CASSHYRDTEAFF
TRBJ2-3 | TRBV10-2 | 18 | CASSVTPVSGGSTDTQYF
TRBJ2-1 | TRBV7-9 | 16 | CASSFPSGRAGNEQFF
TRBJ1-2 | TRBV12-3/TRBV12-4 | 13 | CATSSKVSYGYTF
TRBJ2-1 | TRBV29-1 | 14 | CSVEESGGGNEQFF
TRBJ1-2 | TRBV27 | 14 | CASSMDREDYGYTF
TRBJ2-5 | TRBV20-1 | 13 | CSAKDSPRETQYF
TRBJ1-1 | TRBV29-1 | 14 | CSVDPAEGNTEAFF
TRBJ2-7 | TRBV12-5 | 12 | CASGPLTYEQYF
TRBJ2-1 | TRBV7-9 | 12 | CASSFSPSQKFF
TRBJ1-1 | TRBV5-5 | 11 | CASSSGLEAFF
TRBJ1-5 | TRBV9 | 15 | CASSVDPGMGQPQHF
TRBJ1-2 | TRBV20-1 | 12 | CSAPDRLYGYTF
TRBJ2-3 | TRBV27 | 13 | CASSFASTDTQYF
TRBJ2-7 | TRBV19 | 14 | CASSIVGSSYEQYF
TRBJ2-7 | TRBV4-3 | 16 | CASSQDGTSGYYEQYF
TRBJ2-2 | TRBV6-4 | 15 | CASSDSGGNTGELFF
TRBJ2-2 | TRBV11-2 | 16 | CASSLVPPGGNGELFF
TRBJ2-1 | TRBV2 | 10 | CASWGNEQFF
TRBJ2-3 | TRBV20-1 | 15 | CSASPRDGPTDTQYF
TRBJ1-5 | TRBV7-8 | 14 | CASSLPRHNQPQHF
TRBJ1-3 | TRBV6-6 | 13 | CASRGTSFGGEYF
TRBJ2-1 | TRBV3-1 | 15 | CASSQGGGGGNEQFF
TRBJ2-7 | TRBV6-5 | 11 | CASSGAGEQYF
TRBJ2-5 | TRBV20-1 | 16 | CSAYRNLWTDQETQYF
TRBJ2-5 | TRBV6-1 | 15 | CASSRSGRAVETQYF
TRBJ2-7 | TRBV7-9 | 13 | CASSPAPLYEQYF
TRBJ2-3 | TRBV6-4 | 15 | CASSEGQGETDTQYF
TRBJ1-2 | TRBV19 | 14 | CASLTSGIAYGYTF
TRBJ1-4 | TRBV9 | 14 | CASSALQGQGKLFF
TRBJ2-7 | TRBV7-8 | 15 | CASSWGAGEIYEQYF
TRBJ2-2 | TRBV27 | 16 | CASNPSGRSWTGELFF
TRBJ2-3 | TRBV2 | 15 | CASSEARTVTDTQYF
TRBJ2-3 | TRBV27 | 16 | CASCSLAGGVTDTQYF
TRBJ2-7 | TRBV5-6 | 13 | CASSLVEESEQYF
TRBJ1-2 | TRBV9 | 16 | CASSVPIQGNEGGYTF
TRBJ2-7 | TRBV12-5 | 17 | CASGLPHDRAEGYEQYF
TRBJ2-1 | TRBV6-5 | 15 | CASSYSLVAGDEQFF
TRBJ2-5 | TRBV4-3 | 15 | CASSRLGGAGETQYF
TRBJ2-1 | TRBV27 | 15 | CASSLAGIPYNEQFF
TRBJ2-7 | TRBV20-1 | 12 | CSSGERSYEQYF
TRBJ1-2 | TRBV12-3/TRBV12-4 | 13 | CASSWDASYGYTF
TRBJ2-1 | TRBV7-9 | 13 | CASRIAGGDEQFF
TRBJ2-1 | TRBV5-5 | 12 | CASSLDRDEQFF
TRBJ2-7 | TRBV3-1 | 14 | CASSHWDRDYEQYF
TRBJ2-3 | TRBV29-1 | 12 | CSVEGDIDTQYF
TRBJ2-7 | TRBV27 | 14 | CASSLFRGGYEQYF
TRBJ2-1 | TRBV12-3/TRBV12-4 | 16 | CASSWTSDIPYNEQFF